Sequencing of this T cell receptor beta chain was carried out in a study of cytomegalovirus exposure and HLA in healthy donors. The protocol was immunoSEQ multiplex PCR, while the TCRdb copy is restricted to in-frame clones and leaves out a portion. The sample includes around 86,000 clones, approximately 94% of them seen just once. With 5 bases clipped from V and 0 bases from J, the junction kept 6 bases outside the gene matches. The CDR3 extends over 15 amino acids. From germline, CDR1 is LNHDA and CDR2 SQIVND (reference sequence). The sample comprised PBMCs. This TCR came from a woman aged 30 to 39 in good health and CMV-seropositive. This chain connects TRBV19 to TRBJ2-7; 8 nucleotides line up with TRBD2. As DNA, the CDR3 is TGTGCCAGTAGTTTACTAGCGGAGAGCTCCTACGAGCAGTACTTC. Translation gives CASSLLAESSYEQYF.